One and the same sample provided the 23 T cell receptor beta chains below, sequenced in a study of T cell repertoires in cytomegalovirus infection. TCRdb reanalysed the reads using MiXCR and keeps one entry per CDR3 protein. The sample includes about 450,000 distinct CDR3 sequences, 30% to 40% of them seen just once. Sequenced material: PBMCs. All receptors come from a human donor in good health (CMV status not recorded). Some clones in this sample may be carry-over from other donors' samples.

The chain has TRBV18 and TRBJ2-6; unclear D gene. The ends were cut back, 0 bases at V and 0 bases at J, with 9 bases in the middle. CDR1 and CDR2 from the germline V gene are KGHSH and LQKENI. The CDR3 is 17 amino acids. Here the CDR3 DNA reads TGTGCCAGCTCACCACCCGGGCGACTCTCTGGGGCCAACGTCCTGACTTTC. It is translated as CASSPPGRLSGANVLTF.

This clonotype was counted between two and nine times. The rearrangement uses TRBV19 and TRBJ1-5; perhaps TRBD1 as D (5 bases). Germline CDR1 LNHDA, CDR2 SQIVND (reference sequence). V was trimmed by 0 bases and J by 1 base, leaving 10 bases between them. The CDR3 totals 16 residues. The CDR3 loop reads CASSIESGFSNQPQHF. CDR3 in DNA: TGTGCCAGTAGTATAGAGTCAGGGTTCAGCAATCAGCCCCAGCATTTT.

The chain carries TRBV6-2 or TRBV6-3 and TRBJ1-1; 7 nucleotides agree with TRBD1. The CDR3 consists of 13 residues. In germline, CDR1 is MNHEY, CDR2 SVGEGT. Trimming took 8 bases from V and 4 from J; bases not matched to a gene: 7. CDR3 bases: TGTGCCAGCTCGACAGGGAGGGTCACTGAAGCTTTCTTT. It specifies CASSTGRVTEAFF.

As for this clonotype: Germline and junction disagree at one end, which may indicate a read error. The chain carries TRBV6-5 and TRBJ2-7; 9 bases match TRBD2. Germline lookup yields CDR1 MNHEY and CDR2 SVGAGI. The CDR3 extends over 16 amino acids. The CDR3 sequence: CARSYARGLAGSEQYF. The CDR3 region has the DNA TGTGCCCGCAGTTACGCCCGAGGGCTAGCGGGATCCGAGCAGTACTTC.

V usage is TRBV11-2 and J usage is TRBJ2-5, with TRBD1 matching over 7 bases. The V and J ends lost 1 base and 2 bases, in that order; junction bases with no gene match: 7. The CDR3 runs to 16 residues. Germline V gene data show CDR1 as SGHAT and CDR2 as FQNNGV. CDR3 loop: CASSLVPRGRQETQYF. In nucleotides, the CDR3 is TGTGCCAGCAGCTTAGTACCCAGGGGGAGACAAGAGACCCAGTACTTC.

The chain recombines TRBV5-5 with TRBJ1-3, with 8 nucleotides matching TRBD1. J gave up 4 bases and V 0 bases, and 6 bases lay outside the gene matches. This CDR3 has 16 residues. Germline lookup yields CDR1 SGHKS and CDR2 YYEKEE (reference sequence). DNA for the CDR3: TGTGCCAGCAGCTTGGAGCGCAGGGGGCTCGGAAACACCATATATTTT. It translates to CASSLERRGLGNTIYF. The whole variable domain, filled in from reference TRBV5-5 and TRBJ1-3, reads DAGVTQSPTHLIKTRGQQVTLRCSPISGHKSVSWYQQVLGQGPQFIFQYYEKEERGRGNFPDRFSARQFPNYSSELNVNALLLGDSALYLCASSLERRGLGNTIYFGEGSWLTVV.

This clonotype was observed a few times. The chain recombines TRBV27 with TRBJ2-4; 11 bases are a match to TRBD1. The CDR3 covers 16 residues. Germline CDR1 reads MNHEY; CDR2 reads SMNVEV (reference sequence). J was trimmed by 9 bases and V by 5 bases; bases with no gene match: 12. For the CDR3, the DNA is TGTGCCAGCAGTCTTTACACTGGACAGGGGGCAGGCATTCAGTACTTC. This gives the protein CASSLYTGQGAGIQYF.

This clonotype was detected a few times. The CDR3 DNA sequence: TGTGCCAGCAGCTCCCCCCCTGGGGTTAGCAATCAGCCCCAGCATTTT. Protein product: CASSSPPGVSNQPQHF. V gene TRBV28 combines with J gene TRBJ1-5; D call uncertain. Per the germline V gene, CDR1 is MDHEN and CDR2 is SYDVKM. The V end lost 6 bases, the J end lost 0 bases, and 15 bases lay between the germline ends. The CDR3 sequence is 16 residues long. Drawing the rest from reference TRBV28 and TRBJ1-5, the complete variable domain is DVKVTQSSRYLVKRTGEKVFLECVQDMDHENMFWYRQDPGLGLRLIYFSYDVKMKEKGDIPEGYSVSREKKERFSLILESASTNQTSMYLCASSSPPGVSNQPQHFGDGTRLSIL.

This clonotype has a count of ten or more. V gene TRBV11-1 combines with J gene TRBJ2-2; no definite D call. Germline-derived CDR1 and CDR2 are SGHAT and FQDESV (reference sequence). This CDR3 comprises 14 residues. Trimming shortened V by 2 bases and J by 1 base, and 5 bases separated the two germline ends. CDR3 DNA sequence: TGTGCCAGCAGCTTAAGCTTGAACACCGGGGAGCTGTTTTTT. It translates to CASSLSLNTGELFF.

Only a few counts were recorded for this clonotype. The chain uses TRBV2 and TRBJ1-2, with TRBD1 identical over 12 bases. Germline CDR1 is SNHLY and CDR2 is FYNNEI. V was clipped by 7 bases and J by 6 bases; unmatched bases: 6. The CDR3 spans 14 residues. CDR3 sequence: CASTEGTGGNGYTF. In DNA form, the CDR3 reads TGTGCCAGCACTGAGGGGACAGGGGGCAATGGCTACACCTTC. Based on the CDR3 plus reference TRBV2 and TRBJ1-2, the full variable domain is EPEVTQTPSHQVTQMGQEVILRCVPISNHLYFYWYRQILGQKVEFLVSFYNNEISEKSEIFDDQFSVERPDGSNFTLKIRSTKLEDSAMYFCASTEGTGGNGYTFGSGTRLTVV.

V and J are TRBV20-1 and TRBJ2-3; 8 bases agree with TRBD1. This CDR3 spans 15 amino acids. CDR1 is DFQATT, CDR2 SNEGSKA, per germline (reference sequence). With 6 bases clipped from V and 2 bases from J, the junction kept 10 bases outside the gene matches. The CDR3 sequence is CSATELTGATDTQYF. The DNA for the CDR3 is TGCAGTGCAACGGAGTTGACAGGGGCCACAGATACGCAGTATTTT.

The chain is built from TRBV20-1 and TRBJ1-6; D might be TRBD1 (6 bases). This CDR3 region has 16 residues. The germline V gene encodes CDR1 DFQATT and CDR2 SNEGSKA (reference sequence). V lost 3 bases to trimming and J lost 5 bases, with 17 bases between them. The CDR3 DNA follows: TGCAGTGCTAGCGACAGTTCGAAGGGGGATAATTCACCCCTCCACTTT. Encoded protein: CSASDSSKGDNSPLHF.

In regard to this clonotype: A single base separates this from a much larger clone, so it may be a read error. The rearrangement joins TRBV6-6 to TRBJ2-1; 9 nucleotides line up with TRBD1. The germline CDR1 and CDR2 sequences are MNHNY and SVGAGI (reference sequence). Unmatched junction bases numbered 13, after V lost 9 bases and J lost 7 bases. The CDR3 totals 15 residues. CDR3 in amino acids: CARSLRGQGGNEQFF. The CDR3 DNA reads TGTGCCAGAAGCCTGAGGGGACAGGGAGGGAATGAGCAGTTCTTC.

The rearrangement joins TRBV7-9 to TRBJ2-7, with no clear D. Trimming took off 5 bases at V and 3 bases at J, with 11 bases between the two ends. The CDR3 has 13 residues. Germline V lookup: CDR1 SEHNR, CDR2 FQNEAQ (reference sequence). The CDR3 DNA follows: TGTGCCAGCAGCCTAGACAAGGACTACGAGCAGTACTTC. It codes for CASSLDKDYEQYF.

This clonotype was detected ten times or more. The chain is built from TRBV10-3 and TRBJ1-5; 8 bases agree with TRBD1. This CDR3 has 15 residues. Germline CDR1 reads ENHRY; CDR2 reads SYGVKD. Losses at the gene ends were 4 bases for V and 7 bases for J; bases not matched to a gene: 9. The CDR3 nucleotides read TGTGCCATCAGTGCTGGGACAGGACCTTTGCAGCCCCAGCATTTT. Protein: CAISAGTGPLQPQHF.

This clonotype has only a few counts. V usage is TRBV7-6 and J usage is TRBJ1-2; D is undetermined. Germline CDR1 reads SGHVS; CDR2 reads FNYEAQ. Trimming removed 5 bases at V and 7 bases at J, with 23 bases between. The CDR3 loop spans 16 amino acids. CDR3 sequence (DNA): TGTGCCAGCAGCCGATTTACATTAGGAGGACGCGGTGGCTACACCTTC. Amino acids: CASSRFTLGGRGGYTF.

This clonotype was observed a few times. CDR3 in amino acids: CASSRLDRGDEAFF. CDR3 coding DNA: TGTGCCAGCAGCCGCCTAGACAGGGGGGATGAAGCTTTCTTT. The chain carries TRBV4-2 and TRBJ1-1, with 9 bases aligning to TRBD1. V gave up 4 bases and J gave up 7 bases; unmatched junction bases: 7. Germline V lookup: CDR1 LGHNA, CDR2 YNFKEQ. There are 14 residues in the CDR3.

This clonotype was detected ten times or more. The J gene is TRBJ1-2, the V gene TRBV7-2, with a tentative D call TRBD1 (5 bases). Between the trimmed V and J ends, which lost 3 bases and 2 bases, there was a span of 10 bases. The CDR3 is 14 residues long. Germline V gene sequence: CDR1 SGHTA, CDR2 FQGNSA. CDR3 region: CASSFPAGNYGYTF. The CDR3 region has the DNA TGTGCCAGCAGCTTCCCGGCAGGGAACTATGGCTACACCTTC. The variable domain in full, completed from reference TRBV7-2 and TRBJ1-2, reads GAGVSQSPSNKVTEKGKDVELRCDPISGHTALYWYRQSLGQGLEFLIYFQGNSAPDKSGLPSDRFSAERTGGSVSTLTIQRTQQEDSAVYLCASSFPAGNYGYTFGSGTRLTVV.

The V gene is TRBV12-3 or TRBV12-4, the J gene TRBJ1-2, with 7 bases matching TRBD1. This CDR3 region has 15 residues. The junction had 16 bases not matched to a gene; V was cut back by 7 bases and J by 8 bases. The CDR3 DNA reads TGTGCCAGCACCGAAACGGACAGGCCTGGGGTCGGCTACACCTTC. Protein sequence: CASTETDRPGVGYTF.

There are many counts of this clonotype. The chain carries TRBV7-9 and TRBJ2-7; 9 nucleotides line up with TRBD1. This CDR3 is 14 amino acids long. J gave up 4 bases and V 4 bases, and 5 bases lay outside the gene matches. Germline V lookup: CDR1 SEHNR, CDR2 FQNEAQ (reference sequence). DNA for the CDR3: TGTGCCAGCAGCTCCGACAGGGGGATATACGAGCAGTACTTC. Its translation is CASSSDRGIYEQYF.

Worth noting for this clonotype: Being one base from a much bigger clone, this may be a read error. V usage is TRBV7-8 and J usage is TRBJ2-1; a weak D match, TRBD2 (6 bases). This CDR3 comprises 15 residues. CDR1 is SGHVS, CDR2 FQNEAQ, per germline. The CDR3, as DNA: TGTGCCAGCAGCCCTGCGCGGGACCCCTACCATGAGCAGTTCTTC. Encoded protein: CASSPARDPYHEQFF.

As concerns this clonotype: A much larger clone differs from this one at a single base, so this may be a read error. This chain connects TRBV7-2 to TRBJ2-3; the D gene is possibly TRBD1 (5 bases). The V gene's germline CDR1 is SGHTA and CDR2 FQGNSA. This CDR3 is built from 15 residues. In DNA, the CDR3 is TGTGCCAGCAGCTTAAGGGGCAGGCGCACAGAGACGCAGTATTTT. Its protein product is CASSLRGRRTETQYF.

The chain combines TRBV10-3 with TRBJ1-1, with D perhaps TRBD1 (5 bases). Germline V gene lookup returns CDR1 ENHRY and CDR2 SYGVKD. CDR3 size: 13 residues. V dropped 7 bases and J dropped 5 bases, with 14 bases sitting between them. CDR3 nucleotide sequence: TGTGCCATCATGAGACCCCAGGGAACTGAAGCTTTCTTT. Protein sequence: CAIMRPQGTEAFF.